Following are 31 T cell receptor beta chains from one sample sequenced in a study of T-cell memory formation after mild COVID-19. Each CDR3 protein gets one entry after TCRdb re-called the 5' RACE reads with MiXCR. The sample lists about 180,000 distinct CDR3 sequences, about 18% seen once, with roughly 3.7% in the top ten. The specimen sequenced was PBMCs or a T cell subset sorted from them (not recorded which). These receptor sequences come from a man aged 18 to 30 who had mild COVID-19 (a few samples of this study predate the infection). Cell type and time point are not known.

This clonotype was seen a few times. This chain joins TRBV5-5 and TRBJ1-6; possible D gene TRBD1, 5 bases. The germline V gene encodes CDR1 SGHKS and CDR2 YYEKEE (reference sequence). V lost 0 bases and J 11 bases, leaving 15 bases between the germline ends. This CDR3 contains 15 residues. CDR3 in DNA: TGTGCCAGCAGCTTGGAGGCCAGGGAAACGCCACCCCTCCACTTT. Translation: CASSLEARETPPLHF.

This clonotype was observed a handful of times. The genes are TRBV6-2 or TRBV6-3 and TRBJ2-7; 10 bases map to TRBD1. V dropped 6 bases and J dropped 5; count of bases not matched to a gene: 7. This CDR3 contains 14 residues. Germline CDR1 reads MNHEY; CDR2 reads SVGEGT. The CDR3 is CASRRTGGFHEQYV. The CDR3 nucleotides read TGTGCCAGCAGGAGGACAGGGGGGTTTCACGAGCAGTACGTC.

This clonotype was counted only a few times. The chain recombines TRBV3-1 with TRBJ1-5; tentatively, D is TRBD1 (6 bases). The CDR3 contains 14 residues. V lost 6 bases to trimming and J lost 7 bases, with 16 bases between them. Germline V gene data show CDR1 as LGHDT and CDR2 as YNNKEL (reference sequence). CDR3 amino acids: CASSQHRAGQPQHF. CDR3 in DNA: TGTGCCAGCAGTCAGCACAGGGCAGGCCAGCCCCAGCATTTT.

This chain uses TRBV21-1 with TRBJ1-2; the tabulated D call, TRBD1, remains unverified against the DNA. TRBV21-1 is annotated as a pseudogene. This CDR3 comprises 11 residues. Here the CDR3 DNA reads TGTGCCAGCAGCAAAGGACAGCCCTACACCTTC. Its translation is CASSKGQPYTF.

This clonotype has a handful of counts. The chain links TRBV6-2 or TRBV6-3 to TRBJ2-1; D may be TRBD2 (5 bases). This CDR3 has 13 residues. Germline V gives CDR1 MNHEY, CDR2 SVGEGT. V was shortened by 7 bases and J by 8 bases, with 15 bases between the two germline ends. The CDR3 loop is CASNGLGGDEQFF. The CDR3 DNA is TGTGCCAGCAACGGCCTAGGAGGCGATGAGCAGTTCTTC.

DNA for the CDR3: TGCGCCAGCAAAGACAGGCCTAGCGCTGGGGCCAACGTCCTGACTTTC. Encoded protein: CASKDRPSAGANVLTF. V gene TRBV5-1 combines with J gene TRBJ2-6; D may correspond to TRBD1 or TRBD2 (6 bases each). CDR1 SGHRS and CDR2 YFSETQ come from the germline V gene. Deletions cut 6 bases from V and 2 bases from J, with 15 bases between. The CDR3 has 16 amino acids.

This clonotype was found many times. The chain combines TRBV12-3 or TRBV12-4 with TRBJ1-3; a weak D match, TRBD1 (5 bases). The CDR3 sequence is 14 residues long. Trimming took off 5 bases at V and 9 bases at J, with 17 bases between the two ends. CDR3 in DNA: TGTGCCAGCAGTCCCGGGACCGGGTTTTTCACCATATATTTT. It translates to CASSPGTGFFTIYF.

This clonotype turned up a few times. The chain is built from TRBV5-3 and TRBJ2-7, with 11 positions matching TRBD2. TRBV5-3 is annotated as an ORF whose role is uncertain. J lost 3 bases, V lost 0 bases, and 5 bases had no gene match. The length of the CDR3 is 16 residues. The CDR3 coding sequence is TGTGCCAGAAGCTTGGCGGCTAGCGGGGGGTTCTACGAGCAGTACGTC. Translated: CARSLAASGGFYEQYV.

The sample holds a few counts of this clonotype. The gene calls are TRBV9 and TRBJ2-7; D gene ambiguous. With 0 bases removed from V and 3 bases from J, the gap between germline ends came to 7 bases. CDR3 size: 13 residues. Germline-derived CDR1 and CDR2 are SGDLS and YYNGEE. DNA for the CDR3: TGTGCCAGCAGCGTAGGTCCAGGCTACGAGCAGTACTTC. It yields the protein CASSVGPGYEQYF.

The chain combines TRBV6-4 with TRBJ1-2; D possibly corresponds to TRBD1 (5 bases). The CDR3 has 16 amino acids. Germline CDR1 is MRHNA and CDR2 is SNTAGT. V dropped 9 bases and J dropped 5 bases, with 25 bases sitting between them. The CDR3 sequence: CASSRDYDGASYGYTF. CDR3 nucleotides: TGTGCCAGTTCCCGGGACTACGATGGGGCTAGTTATGGCTACACCTTC.

This clonotype turned up a few times. This chain links TRBV18 with TRBJ2-3; D gene uncertain. Germline CDR1 and CDR2: KGHSH and LQKENI. The V end lost 3 bases, the J end lost 3 bases, and 10 bases lay between the germline ends. This CDR3 has 14 amino acids. The CDR3 spells CASSPPQPTDTQYF. The CDR3 coding sequence is TGTGCCAGCTCACCGCCCCAGCCAACAGATACGCAGTATTTT. Variable domain in full (rest from reference TRBV18 and TRBJ2-3): NAGVMQNPRHLVRRRGQEARLRCSPMKGHSHVYWYRQLPEEGLKFMVYLQKENIIDESGMPKERFSAEFPKEGPSILRIQQVVRGDSAAYFCASSPPQPTDTQYFGPGTRLTVL.

J is TRBJ2-5 and V is TRBV3-1, with a weak D call TRBD2 (5 bases). Trimming took 3 bases from V and 5 from J, leaving 13 bases between them. The CDR3 has 14 amino acids. Germline V lookup: CDR1 LGHDT, CDR2 YNNKEL (reference sequence). CDR3 sequence: CASSQYGSEETQYF. CDR3 sequence (DNA): TGTGCCAGCAGCCAGTACGGTAGCGAGGAGACCCAGTACTTC.

In its sample, this clonotype was seen a few times. V gene TRBV29-1 combines with J gene TRBJ2-2; D may be TRBD1 or TRBD2 (5 bases each). The V gene's germline CDR1 is SQVTM and CDR2 ANQGSEA. The length of the CDR3 is 13 residues. The ends were cut back, 6 bases at V and 7 bases at J, with 15 bases in the middle. CDR3 in DNA: TGCAGCGTCCCTGAAGGGACCATCGGGGAGCTGTTTTTT. Its protein is CSVPEGTIGELFF.

The V and J genes are TRBV9 and TRBJ2-5, with 15 bases lining up with TRBD2. CDR1 and CDR2 (germline): SGDLS, YYNGEE. The CDR3 runs 18 residues. V trimming: 0 bases; J trimming: 2 bases; junction bases outside the gene matches: 5. CDR3 region: CASSVGPGLAGGQETQYF. CDR3 nucleotide sequence: TGTGCCAGCAGCGTAGGGCCGGGACTAGCGGGGGGACAAGAGACCCAGTACTTC.

This clonotype showed up just a few times. The chain combines TRBV19 with TRBJ2-5; TRBD1 matches 10 bases. The CDR3 is made up of 17 amino acids. Germline V gene sequence: CDR1 LNHDA, CDR2 SQIVND (reference sequence). Unmatched junction bases numbered 10, after V lost 4 bases and J lost 2 bases. CDR3 coding DNA: TGTGCCAGTAGTACGGGACAGGGGACAAGGGGACAAGAGACCCAGTACTTC. Its translation: CASSTGQGTRGQETQYF.

The chain combines TRBV6-5 with TRBJ2-3; 7 positions match TRBD1. CDR1 and CDR2 from the germline V gene are MNHEY and SVGAGI. This CDR3 spans 18 amino acids. Losses at the gene ends were 4 bases for V and 0 bases for J; bases not matched to a gene: 13. The CDR3 loop is CASSLSRGSRLSTDTQYF. The CDR3 DNA follows: TGTGCCAGCAGTTTAAGCAGGGGGAGCCGACTGAGCACAGATACGCAGTATTTT.

This clonotype was counted between two and nine times. V usage is TRBV11-3 and J usage is TRBJ2-3, with D possibly being TRBD1 (5 bases). The CDR3 covers 12 residues. V was pared by 7 bases and J by 5 bases, with 10 bases between. CDR1 is SGHNT, CDR2 YENEEA, per germline. The CDR3: CASTRQGDTQYF. The CDR3 bases are TGTGCCAGCACCCGTCAGGGAGATACGCAGTATTTT.

V and J are TRBV14 and TRBJ1-2; D unclear. Germline V gives CDR1 SGHDN, CDR2 FVKESK. The CDR3 sequence is 14 residues long. V was pared by 2 bases and J by 5 bases, with 12 bases between. CDR3 DNA: TGTGCCAGCAGCCAACTCGGTCCACCATATGGCTACACCTTC. Its protein is CASSQLGPPYGYTF.

This clonotype came up many times. The J gene is TRBJ2-7, the V gene TRBV12-3 or TRBV12-4; D is perhaps TRBD2 (5 bases). V dropped 5 bases and J dropped 4 bases, with 9 bases sitting between them. CDR3 length equals 12 residues. The CDR3 loop is CASSLTGYEQYF. The CDR3 DNA sequence: TGTGCCAGCAGTCTGACGGGATACGAGCAGTACTTC.

The chain recombines TRBV20-1 with TRBJ1-1; 7 bases are shared with TRBD1. The CDR3 runs 12 residues. In germline, CDR1 is DFQATT, CDR2 SNEGSKA (reference sequence). Germline trimming cut 6 bases from V and 6 bases from J; bases unmatched to any gene: 7. The CDR3 loop reads CSAADRVAEAFF. In DNA form, the CDR3 reads TGCAGTGCCGCCGACAGGGTCGCTGAAGCTTTCTTT.

The V gene is TRBV20-1, the J gene TRBJ2-3; 8 bases line up with TRBD2. Germline V gene data show CDR1 as DFQATT and CDR2 as SNEGSKA (reference sequence). The junction had 13 bases not matched to a gene; V was cut back by 4 bases and J by 1 base. This CDR3 region has 17 residues. CDR3 protein: CSAITSGNSVGTDTQYF. In DNA form, the CDR3 reads TGCAGTGCTATTACTAGCGGAAATAGTGTGGGCACAGATACGCAGTATTTT.

This rearrangement joins TRBV7-3 to TRBJ1-1; no definite D call. The V gene's germline CDR1 is SGHTA and CDR2 FQGTGA. Trimming cost V 8 bases and J 6 bases, with 16 bases left between them. CDR3 length equals 13 residues. The CDR3 loop is CASGEGRGSEAFF. CDR3 sequence (DNA): TGTGCCAGCGGGGAAGGGCGAGGGTCTGAAGCTTTCTTT. Supplemented by reference TRBV7-3 and TRBJ1-1, the full variable domain reads GAGVSQTPSNKVTEKGKYVELRCDPISGHTALYWYRQSLGQGPEFLIYFQGTGAADDSGLPNDRFFAVRPEGSVSTLKIQRTERGDSAVYLCASGEGRGSEAFFGQGTRLTVV.

The chain recombines TRBV4-3 with TRBJ1-2, with D uncertain. This CDR3 has 15 residues. Germline values: CDR1 LGHNA, CDR2 YSLEER. V gave up 0 bases and J gave up 1 base, with 9 bases separating them. CDR3 amino acids: CASSQESNNNYGYTF. DNA of the CDR3: TGCGCCAGCAGCCAAGAGTCAAACAATAACTATGGCTACACCTTC.

This clonotype was detected only a few times. The V and J genes are TRBV7-2 and TRBJ2-2; tentative D call: TRBD1 (5 bases). Germline lookup yields CDR1 SGHTA and CDR2 FQGNSA. Trimming cost V 5 bases and J 6 bases, with 16 bases left between them. This CDR3 has 15 residues. The CDR3 protein is CASSPQGTVAGELFF. CDR3 nucleotide sequence: TGTGCCAGCAGCCCCCAGGGAACGGTTGCCGGGGAGCTGTTTTTT.

V is TRBV7-2 and J is TRBJ2-5, with TRBD1 matching over 8 bases. CDR3 size: 16 residues. V was clipped by 2 bases and J by 5 bases; unmatched bases: 10. Per germline, CDR1 SGHTA and CDR2 FQGNSA. CDR3 loop: CASSLLATGVGETQYF. The CDR3 DNA reads as TGTGCCAGCAGCTTATTGGCGACAGGGGTCGGGGAGACCCAGTACTTC. The complete variable domain, with remaining parts taken from reference TRBV7-2 and TRBJ2-5, reads GAGVSQSPSNKVTEKGKDVELRCDPISGHTALYWYRQSLGQGLEFLIYFQGNSAPDKSGLPSDRFSAERTGGSVSTLTIQRTQQEDSAVYLCASSLLATGVGETQYFGPGTRLLVL.

The chain combines TRBV5-1 with TRBJ1-3, with D perhaps TRBD1 (6 bases). This CDR3 region has 15 residues. The ends were cut back, 0 bases at V and 0 bases at J, with 7 bases in the middle. Germline assignment: CDR1 SGHRS and CDR2 YFSETQ. CDR3 nucleotide sequence: TGCGCCAGCAGCTTGGAAGGGGGCTCTGGAAACACCATATATTTT. Its translation is CASSLEGGSGNTIYF.

This rearrangement joins TRBV12-3 or TRBV12-4 to TRBJ2-5; D is unclear. Trimming took 7 bases from V and 5 from J, leaving 14 bases between them. CDR3 length: 13 residues. The CDR3 nucleotides read TGTGCCAGCACCCTCGAGGCACGGGAGACCCAGTACTTC. Translated, it gives CASTLEARETQYF.

This clonotype was picked up a small number of times. The chain links TRBV7-9 to TRBJ1-5; D is ambiguous. The V gene's germline CDR1 is SEHNR and CDR2 FQNEAQ (reference sequence). CDR3 length equals 15 residues. Trimming took off 5 bases at V and 0 bases at J, with 11 bases between the two ends. The CDR3 coding sequence is TGTGCCAGCAGCCCCCCTGGGAATAGCAATCAGCCCCAGCATTTT. Its translation is CASSPPGNSNQPQHF.

The table lists this clonotype with a count of one. J is TRBJ2-1 and V is TRBV6-5, with a tentative D call TRBD1 (6 bases). The CDR3 totals 15 residues. Germline loops: CDR1 MNHEY, CDR2 SVGAGI. Trimming shortened V by 2 bases and J by 4 bases, and 12 bases separated the two germline ends. The DNA for the CDR3 is TGTGCCAGCAGTTACCCCTACGACAGGTACAATGAGCAGTTCTTC. Translating gives CASSYPYDRYNEQFF.

The V gene is TRBV6-2 or TRBV6-3, the J gene TRBJ2-7; D call uncertain. This CDR3 is built from 12 residues. Germline V lookup: CDR1 MNHEY, CDR2 SVGEGT. Trimming cost V 4 bases and J 3 bases, with 7 bases left between them. This chain's CDR3 is CASSFRLYEQYF. The CDR3 DNA is TGTGCCAGCAGTTTCCGCCTCTACGAGCAGTACTTC.

A few counts support this clonotype. The chain recombines TRBV7-9 with TRBJ2-7; D possibly corresponds to TRBD1 (5 bases). With 9 bases removed from V and 3 bases from J, the gap between germline ends came to 9 bases. The CDR3 contains 11 residues. Germline V lookup: CDR1 SEHNR, CDR2 FQNEAQ (reference sequence). This CDR3 is CARLGHYEQYF. CDR3 nucleotide sequence: TGTGCCAGACTGGGGCACTACGAGCAGTACTTC.